The rows below give T cell receptor beta chains drawn from one sample of a study of PD-1 blockade in classical Hodgkin lymphoma. The protocol was immunoSEQ multiplex PCR, while the TCRdb copy is restricted to in-frame clones and leaves out a portion. The sample yields roughly 30,000 clones, around 85% seen once. The specimen comprised CD4+ T cells from blood, sampled before the fourth cycle of nivolumab. These receptors were collected from a human donor with classical Hodgkin lymphoma. Each CDR3 is given with its conserved first and last residue. The D gene is left open where the match is weak. Clone size appears in some rows only: once, few, many, or a class for an expanded clone.

TRBV7-2	NA	TRBJ1-5	few	TGTGCCAGCAGCGTGGACAGCCGATCTCAGCCCCAGCATTTT	CASSVDSRSQPQHF
TRBV25-1	TRBD2	TRBJ2-2	NA	TGTGCCAGCAGTGAATTTAGCGGGGGGGCCGGGGAGCTGTTTTTT	CASSEFSGGAGELFF
TRBV7-3	NA	TRBJ2-7	NA	TGTGCCAGCAGCTTAATACCAGGAGCCTCCTACGAGCAGTACTTC	CASSLIPGASYEQYF
TRBV6-6	NA	TRBJ2-7	NA	TGTGCCACCCGGGCCCGCGGGGTTGGTGCCTACGAGCAGTACTTC	CATRARGVGAYEQYF
TRBV19	NA	TRBJ2-3	NA	TGTGCCAGTAGTATGAGCGGCGGGATGACCACAGATACGCAGTATTTT	CASSMSGGMTTDTQYF
TRBV4-2	TRBD1	TRBJ1-1	NA	TGTGCCAGCAGCCAAGTTACGACAGGGGAGACGGGGGCTTTCTTT	CASSQVTTGETGAFF
TRBV11-3	TRBD1	TRBJ2-2	NA	TGTGCCAGCAGCTACAGACAGGGGGCGGGCACCGGGGAGCTGTTTTTT	CASSYRQGAGTGELFF
TRBV2	NA	TRBJ2-3	NA	TGTGCCAGCAGTGAAATACCAAAGGGGAGCACAGATACGCAGTATTTT	CASSEIPKGSTDTQYF
TRBV6-6	TRBD2	TRBJ2-1	NA	TGTGCCAGCAGTCCTAGCGGGGGGGCGTACAATGAGCAGTTCTTC	CASSPSGGAYNEQFF
TRBV5-6	NA	TRBJ1-1	NA	TGTGCCAGCAGCTTGGGCACAGGGCGGAACACTGAAGCTTTCTTT	CASSLGTGRNTEAFF
TRBV6-5	NA	TRBJ1-1	NA	TGTGCCAGCAGTGCAGAGAGGACTGAAGCTTTCTTT	CASSAERTEAFF
TRBV6-4	TRBD2	TRBJ2-7	NA	TGTGCCAGCAGTGACTGGACTAGCGGGAGGCCCTCCTACGAGCAGTACTTC	CASSDWTSGRPSYEQYF
TRBV7-9	TRBD1	TRBJ2-1	NA	TGTGCCAGCAGCTTGGGACAGGGGAACAATGAGCAGTTCTTC	CASSLGQGNNEQFF
TRBV19	NA	TRBJ1-1	NA	TGTGCCAGTAGTATTCAGGAGAACACTGAAGCTTTCTTT	CASSIQENTEAFF
TRBV7-9	NA	TRBJ2-7	few	TGTGCCAGCAGCTTAGGGATGGGCGGGCAGTACTTC	CASSLGMGGQYF
TRBV7-8	NA	TRBJ1-5	NA	TGTGCCAGCAGCTCGACAGACAATCAGCCCCAGCATTTT	CASSSTDNQPQHF
TRBV7-2	TRBD2	TRBJ2-3	NA	TGTGCCAGCAGCTTAATAACCGGGACTAGAGGGGGTACGCAGTATTTT	CASSLITGTRGGTQYF
TRBV25-1	NA	TRBJ1-5	few	TGTGCCAGCAGTGAGGGAGGAGGTCAGCCCCAGCATTTT	CASSEGGGQPQHF
TRBV14	NA	TRBJ2-1	NA	TGTGCCAGCAGCCAAGTAAAGGGCAACAGGTTACAGTTCTTC	CASSQVKGNRLQFF
TRBV25-1	TRBD1	TRBJ2-7	few	TGTGCCAGCAGACCCGGGACAGCTTACGAGCAGTACTTC	CASRPGTAYEQYF
TRBV5-1	TRBD1	TRBJ1-2	NA	TGCGCCAGCAGCCTGACCGGGACAGGGGAAGGCTACACCTTC	CASSLTGTGEGYTF
TRBV5-6	TRBD1	TRBJ1-1	NA	TGTGCCAGCAGCTTGGGGACAGGCTTGAACACTGAAGCTTTCTTT	CASSLGTGLNTEAFF
TRBV7-2	NA	TRBJ1-2	few	TGTGCCAGCAGCTCCAGGTCAGGAAACTATGGCTACACCTTC	CASSSRSGNYGYTF
TRBV28	NA	TRBJ2-1	NA	TGTGCCAGCAGTCCCCCGGCAAACTCCGTATACAATGAGCAGTTCTTC	CASSPPANSVYNEQFF
TRBV9	NA	TRBJ2-7	NA	TGTGCCAGCAGCGTAGGTTCAGGGGGAGGGAACGAGCAGTACTTC	CASSVGSGGGNEQYF
TRBV28	TRBD2	TRBJ2-5	NA	TGTGCCAGCAGTTCCACGGATGGCGGGAGGGAGACCCAGTACTTC	CASSSTDGGRETQYF
TRBV6-6	TRBD2	TRBJ2-5	NA	TGTGCCAGCAGTGGGACTAGCGGGGGAAAGACCCAGTACTTC	CASSGTSGGKTQYF
TRBV5-1	TRBD2	TRBJ2-5	NA	TGCGCCAGCAGCTTGGGACTAGCGGGTGTAGAGACCCAGTACTTC	CASSLGLAGVETQYF
TRBV7-6	NA	TRBJ2-2	NA	TGTGCCAGCAGCCCACGGTCCGGGGAGCTGTTTTTT	CASSPRSGELFF